This entry concerns a single T cell receptor (beta chain). Its antigen is not known. The sample originates from a study of tumor and adjacent non-tumor tissue in lung cancer. Study information: There were 11 to 12 adenocarcinoma, 2 squamous cell carcinoma and 1 small cell lung cancer cases. Stage I to III disease affected roughly 10 men and 5 women aged roughly 31 to 85. Study outcomes and limitations: Top 100 clones took a larger repertoire share in normal lung.

No cell sorting was done before RNA was extracted from the tissue. Between August and November 2014, newly diagnosed, chemotherapy-naive lung cancer patients underwent thoracic surgery in China. A modified ARM-PCR protocol with three rounds of nested PCR amplified TCRbeta. TCRdb independently ran MiXCR on the multiplex PCR reads; one entry per CDR3 protein. In the table there are approximately 150,000 distinct CDR3 sequences, 66% of which are singletons. This CDR3 has 13 amino acids. CDR1 SGHAT and CDR2 FQNNGV come from the germline V gene. The germline V and J ends were trimmed by 7 bases and 5 bases, with 11 bases remaining between them.

The sequenced sample was lung tumor tissue. The TCR originated in a man aged 55 to 69 with small cell lung cancer. The chain combines TRBV11-2 with TRBJ2-2; no firm D call. The CDR3 loop is CASISARTGELFF. CDR3 DNA sequence: TGTGCCAGCATCTCAGCCCGGACCGGGGAGCTGTTTTTT.